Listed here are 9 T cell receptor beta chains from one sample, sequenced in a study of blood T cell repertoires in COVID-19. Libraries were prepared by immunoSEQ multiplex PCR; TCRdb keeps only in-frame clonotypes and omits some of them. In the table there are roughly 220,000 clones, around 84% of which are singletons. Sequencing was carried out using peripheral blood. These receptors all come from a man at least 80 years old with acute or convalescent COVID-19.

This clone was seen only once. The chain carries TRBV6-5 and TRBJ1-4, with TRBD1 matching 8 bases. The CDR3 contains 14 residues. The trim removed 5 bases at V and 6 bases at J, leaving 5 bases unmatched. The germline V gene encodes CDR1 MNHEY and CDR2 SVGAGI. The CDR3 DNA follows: TGTGCCAGCAGTCAGGACAGGGTTGATGAAAAACTGTTTTTT. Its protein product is CASSQDRVDEKLFF.

Here the CDR3 DNA reads TGTGCCACCAGTGATTCTCCCGGGACTAGCGGGGTTTCGGAGACCCAGTACTTC. It codes for CATSDSPGTSGVSETQYF. This sequence joins TRBV24-1 and TRBJ2-5; TRBD2 agrees at 13 bases. The germline V gene encodes CDR1 KGHDR and CDR2 SFDVKD. After removal of 2 bases from V and 5 bases from J, the junction contained 10 bases not matched to a gene. The CDR3 contains 18 residues.

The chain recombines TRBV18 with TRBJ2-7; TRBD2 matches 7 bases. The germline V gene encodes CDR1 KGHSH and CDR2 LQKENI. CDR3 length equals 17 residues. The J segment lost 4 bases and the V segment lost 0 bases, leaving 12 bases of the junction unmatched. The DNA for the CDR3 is TGTGCCAGCTCACCACCAGGGGTTGGGGCGGGAGTGTACGAGCAGTACTTC. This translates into CASSPPGVGAGVYEQYF.

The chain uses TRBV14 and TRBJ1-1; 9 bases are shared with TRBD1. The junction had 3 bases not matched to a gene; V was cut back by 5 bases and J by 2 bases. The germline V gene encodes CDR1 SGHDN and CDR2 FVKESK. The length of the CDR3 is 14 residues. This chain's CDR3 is CASSVGQGNTEAFF. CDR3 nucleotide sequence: TGTGCCAGCAGCGTGGGACAGGGAAACACTGAAGCTTTCTTT.

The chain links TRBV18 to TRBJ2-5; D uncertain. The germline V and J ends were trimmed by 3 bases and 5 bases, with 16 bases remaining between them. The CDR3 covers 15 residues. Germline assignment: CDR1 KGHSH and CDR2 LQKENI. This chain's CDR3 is CASSPSLRESETQYF. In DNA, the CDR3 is TGTGCCAGCTCACCGTCACTCCGAGAGAGCGAGACCCAGTACTTC.

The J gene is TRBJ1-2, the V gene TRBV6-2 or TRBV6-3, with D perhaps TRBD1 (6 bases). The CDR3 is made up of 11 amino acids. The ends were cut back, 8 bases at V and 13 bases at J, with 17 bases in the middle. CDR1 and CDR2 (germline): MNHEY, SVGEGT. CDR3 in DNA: TGTGCCAGCGGCCGGACAGCTATGTTCACCTTC. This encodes CASGRTAMFTF.

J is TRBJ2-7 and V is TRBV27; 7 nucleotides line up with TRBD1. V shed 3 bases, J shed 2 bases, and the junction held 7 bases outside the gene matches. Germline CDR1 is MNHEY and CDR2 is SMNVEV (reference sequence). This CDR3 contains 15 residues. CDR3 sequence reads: CASSLKGAGPYEQYF. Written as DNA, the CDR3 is TGTGCCAGCAGTTTGAAGGGGGCTGGCCCCTACGAGCAGTACTTC.

CDR3 amino acids: CASSFQQGSYEQYV. The CDR3 nucleotides read TGTGCCAGCAGCTTCCAACAGGGATCCTACGAGCAGTACGTC. The genes are TRBV7-8 and TRBJ2-7; possible D gene TRBD1, 6 bases. CDR1 and CDR2 from the germline V gene are SGHVS and FQNEAQ. V dropped 3 bases and J dropped 1 base, with 10 bases sitting between them. The CDR3 totals 14 residues.

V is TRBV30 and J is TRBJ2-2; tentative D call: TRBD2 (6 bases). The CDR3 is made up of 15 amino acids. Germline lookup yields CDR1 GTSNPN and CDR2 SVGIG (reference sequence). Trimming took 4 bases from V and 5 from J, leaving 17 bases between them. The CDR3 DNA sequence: TGTGCCTGGAAAACCGGGACTCCGATTACCGGGGAGCTGTTTTTT. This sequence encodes CAWKTGTPITGELFF.